This T cell receptor (beta chain) was captured by sequencing in a study of T cells after yellow fever vaccination. General study points: Shared CD4/CD8 clonotypes were a small share, likely from convergent recombination.

Making TCR cDNA involved 5'RACE template switching, which added UMIs and a universal primer site. TCRdb re-derived calls from the 5' RACE reads in MiXCR, one entry per CDR3 protein. In the table there are some 120,000 distinct CDR3 sequences, 12% to 15% of which are singletons. Comment on this clonotype: Its antigen is not identified.

The V gene's germline CDR1 is MNHEY and CDR2 SMNVEV (reference sequence). The junction had 1 base not matched to a gene; V was cut back by 4 bases and J by 3 bases. The CDR3 totals 14 residues. This sample comprised CD8+ T cells sorted from PBMCs, obtained 5 days after the yellow fever booster vaccination. This clonotype was obtained from a man between 18 and 35 years old who received the YFV17D yellow fever vaccine. The rearrangement uses TRBV27 and TRBJ2-7, with 12 bases matching TRBD1. CDR3: CASSWDRGRYEQYF. CDR3 coding DNA: TGTGCCAGCAGTTGGGACAGGGGGCGCTACGAGCAGTACTTC.